This entry is about one T cell receptor beta chain. It has no known antigen specificity. No per-base quality is available; no much larger clone lies one base away. This sample was included in a study of T-cell reconstitution after alpha-beta-depleted transplantation in children (dated by TCRdb to 2016 to 2017). About the study as a whole: Using TCR repertoire profiling, the study quantitatively followed how T-cell immune reconstitution unfolded in children after TCRalphabeta/CD19-depleted allogeneic hematopoietic cell transplantation.

The treatment or condition tag for this specimen amounts to: allogeneic hematopoietic cell transplantation with graft depleted of TCRalphabeta T cells and CD19 B cells. TCRalphabeta/CD19-depleted allogeneic hematopoietic cell grafts were given to the transplant recipients, all of whom were children. Relative to germline, V is missing 4 bases and J is missing 2 bases, with 4 bases of the junction outside any gene match. Its CDR3 holds 13 amino acids, cysteine through phenylalanine. Left in the record is the CDR3 DNA by itself, 39 bases read in frame from the first base. For CDR1 and CDR2, the germline V gene (reference sequence) lists DFQATT and SNEGSKA. Study-wide findings and limitations: In some patients, the high TCRbeta diversity seen at day 60 was put down to recipient T cells and intrathymic progenitors that had survived conditioning. Apparently early alphabetaT-cell count recovery about two months after transplant reportedly relied on only several hundred rapidly expanded clones derived from non-depleted graft cells. Over the following months the frequencies of hyperexpanded clones went down, and after one year T-cell counts and TCRbeta diversity were mostly credited to newly produced T cells.

Receptors were amplified or captured by PCR. The run used an Illumina HiSeq 2500. TCR libraries were prepared with molecular barcoding, using unique molecular identifiers to normalize TCRbeta repertoire quantification. Using fastp at Q25 and MiXCR, TCRdb reprocessed the public reads and kept productive beta chains. CDR3 protein sequences are deduplicated, and each keeps its most common genes and DNA. The sample table holds hundreds of thousands of distinct CDR3 sequences, of which about 24% were seen once. The top ten clones comprise about 5% of the sample. The sequence joins TRBV20-1 to TRBJ2-7, and 8 junction bases match TRBD1. This clonotype was sampled from a female patient aged 2-15 years who had a stem cell transplant for congenital amegakaryocytic thrombocytopenia, so the T cells may come from the graft donor. The sample was PBMCs, mostly from graft donor cells, taken 360 days after TCRalphabeta/CD19-depleted stem cell transplant. Read as DNA, the sequence is TGCAGTGCTAAACCGGACAGGGCCTACGAGCAGTACTTC. Its product reads: CSAKPDRAYEQYF.